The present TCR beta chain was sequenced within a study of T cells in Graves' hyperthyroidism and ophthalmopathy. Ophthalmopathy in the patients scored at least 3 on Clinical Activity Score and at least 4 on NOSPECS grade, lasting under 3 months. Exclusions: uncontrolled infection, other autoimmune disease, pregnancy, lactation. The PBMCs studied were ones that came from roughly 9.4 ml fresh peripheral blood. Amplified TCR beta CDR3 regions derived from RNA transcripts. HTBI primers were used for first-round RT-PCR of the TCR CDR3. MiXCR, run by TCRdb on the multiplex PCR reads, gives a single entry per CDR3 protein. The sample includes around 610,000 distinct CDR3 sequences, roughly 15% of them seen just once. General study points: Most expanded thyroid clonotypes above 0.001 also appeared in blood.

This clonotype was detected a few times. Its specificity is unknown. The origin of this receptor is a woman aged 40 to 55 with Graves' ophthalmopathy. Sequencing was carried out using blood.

The chain's CDR3 is CASSSGLAGATQYF. CDR3 bases: TGTGCCAGTAGTAGCGGACTAGCGGGAGCGACCCAGTACTTC. This chain uses TRBV19 with TRBJ2-5, with TRBD2 matching over 13 bases. The germline gives CDR1 LNHDA, CDR2 SQIVND (reference sequence). The CDR3 length is 14 residues. Germline trimming cut 4 bases from V and 7 bases from J; bases unmatched to any gene: 3.